This entry features one T cell receptor beta chain sequence. Other DNA sequences in the sample encode the same CDR3. Germline CDR1 reads SGHRS; CDR2 reads YFSETQ. V lost 0 bases, J lost 4 bases, and 8 bases lay in between. The CDR3 has 14 residues. Those enrolled, adults aged about 18 to 89 years, came from about two dozen US areas. The data belong to a study of blood T cell repertoires in COVID-19. Sequenced by immunoSEQ multiplex PCR; TCRdb stores in-frame clones only, minus some. Among roughly 200,000 clones listed, around 85% were seen once. The sequence was obtained from a man aged 40-49 years who had recovered from COVID-19. The gene calls are TRBV5-1 and TRBJ1-5, with a possible D match to TRBD1 (6 bases). Material for sequencing was PBMCs or T cells enriched from blood (not recorded which). The CDR3 here is CASSLEGGNQPQHF. CDR3 bases: TGCGCCAGCAGCTTGGAGGGGGGGAATCAGCCCCAGCATTTT.